Listed below are T cell receptor beta chains from one sample, sequenced in a study of persistence of HIV-infected CD4 T cells. What these receptors recognize is not known. Produced via immunoSEQ multiplex PCR; TCRdb's table is partial and in-frame only. The data show about 43,000 clones, approximately 88% seen once. The input for sequencing was CD4+ T cells sorted from PBMCs after approximately 19-hour stimulation, taken from a patient who received antiretroviral therapy. The receptor source for this set is an adult man with HIV who was CMV-seropositive. Both conserved end residues are part of each CDR3. A D gene is named only where the DNA matches it firmly. Part of the rows lack a size; the others show once, few, many or a class for expanded clones.

few	TRBV2	NA	TRBJ1-3	TGTGCCAGCGGGAGACAAGGAAACACCATATATTTT	CASGRQGNTIYF
NA	TRBV10-3	NA	TRBJ2-7	TGTGCCATCGGTGAGGCCCGCACCGAGCAGTACTTC	CAIGEARTEQYF
NA	TRBV19	NA	TRBJ2-2	TGTGCCAGTAGTATAGGAGAGATCGGGGAGCTGTTTTTT	CASSIGEIGELFF
NA	TRBV19	TRBD1	TRBJ1-6	TGTGCCAGTAGTGGAAGACAGGGGAGTTCACCCCTCCACTTT	CASSGRQGSSPLHF
NA	TRBV19	NA	TRBJ2-1	TGTGCCAGTAGTAGCCCCTATACCGGGGTTGTCCTAAATGAGCAGTTCTTC	CASSSPYTGVVLNEQFF
NA	TRBV18	NA	TRBJ2-6	TGTGCCAGCTCCCCGGACGCCCGCTCTGGGGCCAACGTCCTGACTTTC	CASSPDARSGANVLTF
medium-sized	TRBV3-1/TRBV3-2	TRBD1	TRBJ1-6	TGTGCCAGCAGCCCGGGACAGGGGAATTCACCCCTCCACTTT	CASSPGQGNSPLHF
once	TRBV3-1/TRBV3-2	NA	TRBJ2-4	TGTGCCAGCAGCCAAGACTTCACTCTAATGGGAAACATTCAGTACTTC	CASSQDFTLMGNIQYF
few	TRBV6-5	NA	TRBJ1-1	TGTGCCAGCAGTTACCGACAGTTTATGAACACTGAAGCTTTCTTT	CASSYRQFMNTEAFF
NA	TRBV14	NA	TRBJ2-1	TGTGCCAGCAGCCCTGGAGGAAACTACTACAATGAGCAGTTCTTC	CASSPGGNYYNEQFF
NA	TRBV5-1	NA	TRBJ2-6	TGCGCCAGCAGCCCCGAGGGATCTGGGGCCAACGTCCTGACTTTC	CASSPEGSGANVLTF
NA	TRBV5-1	TRBD2	TRBJ2-3	TGCGCCAGCAGCCCGGGGGGGCAGGAAGATACGCAGTATTTT	CASSPGGQEDTQYF
NA	TRBV5-1	NA	TRBJ2-1	TGCGCCAGCAGCTTGGATCCCCCGGCCAATGAGCAGTTCTTC	CASSLDPPANEQFF
NA	TRBV6-6	TRBD1	TRBJ2-2	TGTGCCAGCAGCGGGACAGGGAGGACCGGGGAGCTGTTTTTT	CASSGTGRTGELFF
NA	TRBV5-1	NA	TRBJ1-2	TGCGCCAGCAGCTCGGATCAGGGACGGGTGGATGGCTACACCTTC	CASSSDQGRVDGYTF
NA	TRBV29-1	TRBD2	TRBJ2-1	TGCAGCGTTGAGCGGGGGGTCGGACTGGGAGGCTACAATGAGCAGTTCTTC	CSVERGVGLGGYNEQFF
NA	TRBV19	TRBD1	TRBJ1-1	TGTGCCATTAGGGACAGGGCCGGCACTGAAGCTTTCTTT	CAIRDRAGTEAFF
NA	TRBV27	NA	TRBJ2-6	TGTGCCAGCAGCTCTATTTCTGGGGCCAACGTCCTGACTTTC	CASSSISGANVLTF
NA	TRBV24-1	NA	TRBJ2-6	TGTGCCACCAGTGGAACTGGGGCCAACGTCCTGACTTTC	CATSGTGANVLTF
few	TRBV27	TRBD1	TRBJ1-1	TGTGCCAGCAGTTGGACAGGGGACACTGAAGCTTTCTTT	CASSWTGDTEAFF
NA	TRBV6-6	NA	TRBJ2-1	TGTGCCAGCAGTTACTCCAGTGCTTCGAACAATGAGCAGTTCTTC	CASSYSSASNNEQFF
NA	TRBV28	NA	TRBJ1-4	TGTGCCAGCGGCCTACAGGTTTTCCCAAAAAAACTGTTTTTT	CASGLQVFPKKLFF
few	TRBV6-6	NA	TRBJ1-1	TGTGCCAGCAGTCCCCACAGGGACGACACTGAAGCTTTCTTT	CASSPHRDDTEAFF
NA	TRBV18	NA	TRBJ1-1	TGTGCCAGCTCACCTTCGGGGGGCGGAGGCACTGAAGCTTTCTTT	CASSPSGGGGTEAFF
NA	TRBV10-3	NA	TRBJ2-7	TGTGCCATCAGTGACACGAAATTAAGCAGGGTCTACGAGCAGTACTTC	CAISDTKLSRVYEQYF
NA	TRBV24-1	TRBD1	TRBJ1-2	TGTGCCACCAGTGATTTGCAATCAGGGGGAGGAGGCTACACCTTC	CATSDLQSGGGGYTF
NA	TRBV7-2	NA	TRBJ1-1	TGTGCCAGCAGCCGCGGACAGATGAACACTGAAGCTTTCTTT	CASSRGQMNTEAFF
few	TRBV14	NA	TRBJ1-5	TGTGCCAGCAGCTTACTAGGAAGCAATCAGCCCCAGCATTTT	CASSLLGSNQPQHF
NA	TRBV3-1/TRBV3-2	NA	TRBJ2-3	TGTGCCAGCAGCCCGGGTGAGCGCGCGCAGTATTTT	CASSPGERAQYF
once	TRBV6-6	TRBD2	TRBJ2-3	TGTGCCATTCAACCCGGACTAGCGGGGGCAGATACGCAGTATTTT	CAIQPGLAGADTQYF
NA	TRBV5-4	TRBD2	TRBJ2-7	TGTGCCAGCAGCCCGACTAGCGTTCCCTACGAGCAGTACTTC	CASSPTSVPYEQYF
NA	TRBV6-1	TRBD2	TRBJ2-3	TGTGCCAGCAGTGATATGCTAGCGGGGGTTTCGGGTACGCAGTATTTT	CASSDMLAGVSGTQYF
NA	TRBV7-3	NA	TRBJ2-2	TGTGCCAGCAGCTTCGGCGTCACCGGGGAGCTGTTTTTT	CASSFGVTGELFF
NA	TRBV5-1	NA	TRBJ2-2	TGCGCCAGCAGCTCCTCCGGGTTTCCCACCGGGGAGCTGTTTTTT	CASSSSGFPTGELFF
NA	TRBV3-1/TRBV3-2	NA	TRBJ2-2	TGTGCCAGCAGCCAACATACCAGGAAGATCGGGGAGCTGTTTTTT	CASSQHTRKIGELFF
NA	TRBV19	NA	TRBJ1-5	TGTGCCAGTAGTATAGACAGGGGAAATTCATTCGGGAATCAGCCCCAGCATTTT	CASSIDRGNSFGNQPQHF
NA	TRBV7-2	NA	TRBJ1-5	TGTGCCAGCAGCTTAGTGGCAGGGGTCAATCAGCCCCAGCATTTT	CASSLVAGVNQPQHF
NA	TRBV18	NA	TRBJ2-7	TGTGCCAGCTCACCGGGGGTGCCTAACTACGAGCAGTACTTC	CASSPGVPNYEQYF
NA	TRBV18	TRBD1	TRBJ1-3	TGTGCCAGCTCACCTCTACCTCATTATTGGGACAGGGGTCTCGGAAACTCTGGAAACACCATATATTTT	CASSPLPHYWDRGLGNSGNTIYF
NA	TRBV28	NA	TRBJ1-4	TGTGCCAGCAGTCTGACGGCGAGGAATGAAAAACTGTTTTTT	CASSLTARNEKLFF
NA	TRBV5-1	TRBD1	TRBJ1-4	TGCGCCAGCAGCTTGGGACAGGGGTTGGTGCCTAATGAAAAACTGTTTTTT	CASSLGQGLVPNEKLFF
NA	TRBV2	NA	TRBJ1-5	TGTGCCAGCAGTGATTGGGGGGGGACGAATCAGCCCCAGCATTTT	CASSDWGGTNQPQHF
NA	TRBV2	NA	TRBJ1-1	TGTGCCAGCAGTGAGCGGTCCCCTGGATGGCCAAACACTGAAGCTTTCTTT	CASSERSPGWPNTEAFF
NA	TRBV28	TRBD1	TRBJ1-2	TGTGCCAGCAGTTCCGCCGGGACAGGGGCCCGAACCTCTTATGGCTACACCTTC	CASSSAGTGARTSYGYTF
NA	TRBV25-1	NA	TRBJ2-7	TGTGCCAGCAGTGAGATGATCGGTGCGCAGTACTTC	CASSEMIGAQYF
NA	TRBV6-5	NA	TRBJ2-3	TGTGCCAGCACCCTTTGGAGCGGTAGCACAGATACGCAGTATTTT	CASTLWSGSTDTQYF